This passage covers 10 T cell receptor beta chains from one sample sequenced in a study of T cells in localized non-small cell lung cancer. The assay was immunoSEQ multiplex PCR, and TCRdb's table has in-frame clones only and misses some. The repertoire holds 30,000 to 35,000 clones, with approximately 90% as singletons. The input for sequencing was peripheral blood mononuclear cells, taken before any cancer treatment. Receptor source: an older female donor with stage II lung adenocarcinoma.

The V gene is TRBV4-3, the J gene TRBJ2-3; 8 bases line up with TRBD2. Trimming at V came to 0 bases and at J to 2 bases, leaving 4 bases not matched to a gene. CDR1 and CDR2 (germline): LGHNA, YSLEER. The length of the CDR3 is 16 residues. CDR3 coding DNA: TGCGCCAGCAGCCAAGAGGGGCGGGGGGTCACAGATACGCAGTATTTT. It codes for CASSQEGRGVTDTQYF.

V usage is TRBV19 and J usage is TRBJ2-2; maybe TRBD2 (5 bases). Trimming left V 6 bases short and J 5 bases short, with 10 bases between. The CDR3 loop spans 13 amino acids. The germline V gene has CDR1 LNHDA and CDR2 SQIVND (reference sequence). CDR3 sequence reads: CASRRLATGELFF. In DNA form, the CDR3 reads TGTGCCAGTAGAAGGTTAGCGACCGGGGAGCTGTTTTTT.

The sample holds one count of this clone. The V and J genes are TRBV5-8 and TRBJ2-7, with 7 positions matching TRBD1. V was clipped by 2 bases and J by 6 bases; unmatched bases: 8. This CDR3 region has 14 residues. Germline V gene sequence: CDR1 SGHTS, CDR2 YDEGEE. CDR3 loop: CASSLVGDSGEQYF. The DNA for the CDR3 is TGTGCCAGCAGCTTAGTAGGGGACAGCGGCGAGCAGTACTTC.

The J gene is TRBJ2-5, the V gene TRBV25-1; 10 bases fit TRBD1. The J segment lost 3 bases and the V segment lost 3 bases, leaving 4 bases of the junction unmatched. Germline V gene data show CDR1 as MGHDK and CDR2 as SYGVNS. The CDR3 is 15 amino acids. CDR3 protein: CASSDIGTGEETQYF. CDR3 nucleotide sequence: TGTGCCAGCAGTGACATCGGGACAGGGGAAGAGACCCAGTACTTC.

The V and J genes are TRBV28 and TRBJ2-2; possible D gene TRBD2, 5 bases. V lost 5 bases, J lost 1 base, and 14 bases lay in between. Germline CDR1 and CDR2: MDHEN and SYDVKM. This CDR3 contains 16 residues. CDR3 DNA: TGTGCCAGCAGTACTGGACGGAGGATGAACACCGGGGAGCTGTTTTTT. This encodes CASSTGRRMNTGELFF.

The chain has TRBV4-3 and TRBJ1-1, with D perhaps TRBD1 (5 bases). V was clipped by 2 bases and J by 3 bases, with 10 bases between them. CDR3 size: 14 residues. Per the germline V gene, CDR1 is LGHNA and CDR2 is YSLEER. The CDR3 DNA sequence: TGCGCCAGCAGCCAATCCTGGGACTACACTGAAGCTTTCTTT. Translating it yields CASSQSWDYTEAFF.

The V and J genes are TRBV11-2 and TRBJ2-7; D is uncertain. CDR1 is SGHAT and CDR2 is FQNNGV in the germline V gene. The V end lost 2 bases, the J end lost 2 bases, and 7 bases lay between the germline ends. The CDR3 is 13 residues long. The CDR3 reads CASSLIEAYEQYF. Written as DNA, the CDR3 is TGTGCCAGCAGCTTAATAGAGGCCTACGAGCAGTACTTC.

This chain joins TRBV5-1 and TRBJ2-3, with TRBD1 matching 7 bases. Germline lookup yields CDR1 SGHRS and CDR2 YFSETQ. Trimming at V came to 2 bases and at J to 4 bases, leaving 4 bases not matched to a gene. The CDR3 totals 14 residues. DNA for the CDR3: TGCGCCAGCAGCTTCGGACAGGTCCCAGATACGCAGTATTTT. Amino acids: CASSFGQVPDTQYF.

This clone was counted a few times. The chain links TRBV6-1 to TRBJ1-2; D not resolved. V shed 2 bases and J shed 5 bases, with 12 bases lying between them. Germline V CDR1 and CDR2: MNHNS, SASEGT. The CDR3 sequence is 14 residues long. This CDR3 is CASSETLAGYGYTF. The DNA for the CDR3 is TGTGCCAGCAGTGAAACGTTGGCGGGATATGGCTACACCTTC.

The V gene is TRBV7-8, the J gene TRBJ2-1, with TRBD2 matching over 9 bases. The CDR3 consists of 18 residues. Germline V gene sequence: CDR1 SGHVS, CDR2 FQNEAQ. With 2 bases clipped from V and 0 bases from J, the junction kept 8 bases outside the gene matches. CDR3 DNA: TGTGCCAGCAGCTTAAAACTAGCGGGCCTGTTCTCCTACAATGAGCAGTTCTTC. This gives the protein CASSLKLAGLFSYNEQFF.